These 31 T cell receptor beta chains came from one sample sequenced in a study of blood T cell repertoires in COVID-19 (TCRdb year 2020). The protocol used for the library was the immunoSEQ multiplex PCR assay. TCRdb mirrors the immuneACCESS table, restricted to in-frame sequences. Some clones are absent from its copies; in checked studies, under half trace to an unresolved V gene, and the reason for the others is unknown. This sample lists a few hundred thousand clones; approximately 80% were detected once. The top ten hold 2% to 2.5% of the sample. The specimen was peripheral blood. The receptors were gathered from a man aged 35 to 55 who had recovered from COVID-19.

The V call is TRBV7-9, the J call TRBJ2-1, with a tentative D call TRBD1 (6 bases). V shed 2 bases and J shed 5 bases, with 13 bases lying between them. Looked up from germline, CDR1 is SEHNR and CDR2 is FQNEAQ (reference sequence). The CDR3 has 15 amino acids. The CDR3 DNA sequence: TGTGCCAGCAGCTTACATGGACAGCCTAACAATGAGCAGTTCTTC. Translated: CASSLHGQPNNEQFF. Full variable domain (remainder filled in from reference TRBV7-9 and TRBJ2-1): DTGVSQNPRHKITKRGQNVTFRCDPISEHNRLYWYRQTLGQGPEFLTYFQNEAQLEKSRLLSDRFSAERPKGSFSTLEIQRTEQGDSAMYLCASSLHGQPNNEQFFGPGTRLTVL.

V is TRBV19 and J is TRBJ1-2, with D possibly matching TRBD1 (6 bases). Germline CDR1 and CDR2: LNHDA and SQIVND (reference sequence). Trimming stripped 9 bases from V and 0 bases from J, with 11 bases between. CDR3 length equals 13 residues. CDR3 loop: CASTTGSNYGYTF. The CDR3 nucleotides are TGTGCCAGCACCACAGGGTCTAACTATGGCTACACCTTC.

V usage is TRBV6-5 and J usage is TRBJ2-6; D is uncertain. Germline V CDR1 and CDR2: MNHEY, SVGAGI. This CDR3 has 15 residues. The ends were cut back, 7 bases at V and 0 bases at J, with 10 bases in the middle. In DNA form, the CDR3 reads TGTGCCAGCACCGACCCGGGCTCTGGGGCCAACGTCCTGACTTTC. This sequence encodes CASTDPGSGANVLTF.

The rearrangement joins TRBV27 to TRBJ1-2; 8 bases are a match to TRBD1. With V trimmed by 5 bases and J by 5 bases, 7 bases remained unmatched. CDR1 is MNHEY, CDR2 SMNVEV, per germline (reference sequence). The CDR3 spans 14 residues. CDR3 sequence reads: CASSPGQGWYGYTF. The CDR3 bases are TGTGCCAGCAGTCCAGGACAGGGTTGGTATGGCTACACCTTC.

This rearrangement joins TRBV7-8 to TRBJ2-3; TRBD2 matches at 9 bases. The length of the CDR3 is 14 residues. Germline V gene sequence: CDR1 SGHVS, CDR2 FQNEAQ. V shed 5 bases, J shed 4 bases, and the junction held 4 bases outside the gene matches. The CDR3 DNA follows: TGTGCCAGCAGCCAATTAGCGGGGGCAGATACGCAGTATTTT. Its translation: CASSQLAGADTQYF.

This rearrangement joins TRBV6-5 to TRBJ2-7, with D tentatively TRBD1 (5 bases). CDR3 length: 14 amino acids. V lost 2 bases and J 2 bases, leaving 10 bases between the germline ends. Germline CDR1 and CDR2: MNHEY and SVGAGI. CDR3 amino acids: CASSYRGPPYEQYF. Here the CDR3 DNA reads TGTGCCAGCAGTTACAGGGGCCCCCCCTACGAGCAGTACTTC.

The chain links TRBV15 to TRBJ1-5; TRBD1 might be the D (5 bases). The germline CDR1 and CDR2 sequences are LNHNV and YYDKDF (reference sequence). The germline V and J ends were trimmed by 5 bases and 7 bases, with 12 bases remaining between them. This CDR3 is 13 amino acids long. CDR3 coding DNA: TGTGCCACCAGCCTCGAATGGGGCCAGCCCCAGCATTTT. Translated, it gives CATSLEWGQPQHF.

The chain joins TRBV6-2 or TRBV6-3 to TRBJ2-3, with TRBD1 as a possible D gene (5 bases). Trimming pared 2 bases from V and 6 bases from J, leaving 9 bases between. The CDR3 consists of 13 residues. The germline CDR1 and CDR2 sequences are MNHEY and SVGEGT. CDR3 in amino acids: CASSYQGPDTQYF. DNA of the CDR3: TGTGCCAGCAGTTACCAGGGCCCGGATACGCAGTATTTT.

The rearrangement joins TRBV19 to TRBJ1-1; D unclear. Germline V CDR1 and CDR2: LNHDA, SQIVND (reference sequence). The ends were cut back, 7 bases at V and 7 bases at J, with 10 bases in the middle. The CDR3 has 11 amino acids. In DNA form, the CDR3 reads TGTGCCAGTACCACGGGGTTTGAAGCTTTCTTT. It specifies CASTTGFEAFF.

The J gene is TRBJ2-7, the V gene TRBV11-2, with 7 bases lining up with TRBD2. Germline V gives CDR1 SGHAT, CDR2 FQNNGV. J gave up 3 bases and V 2 bases, and 10 bases lay outside the gene matches. This CDR3 contains 16 residues. CDR3 amino acids: CASSLTGGSFLYEQYF. As DNA, the CDR3 is TGTGCCAGCAGCTTAACCGGCGGGAGTTTCCTCTACGAGCAGTACTTC. Based on the CDR3 plus reference TRBV11-2 and TRBJ2-7, the full variable domain is EAGVAQSPRYKIIEKRQSVAFWCNPISGHATLYWYQQILGQGPKLLIQFQNNGVVDDSQLPKDRFSAERLKGVDSTLKIQPAKLEDSAVYLCASSLTGGSFLYEQYFGPGTRLTVT.

The V call is TRBV10-2, the J call TRBJ2-3; D may be TRBD2 (5 bases). The CDR3 runs to 15 residues. Trimming shortened V by 5 bases and J by 6 bases, and 18 bases separated the two germline ends. Germline V lookup: CDR1 WSHSY, CDR2 SAAADI. Here the CDR3 DNA reads TGCGCCAGCAGTATGGCTAGCTCGCGTTTGGATACGCAGTATTTT. Protein: CASSMASSRLDTQYF.

The CDR3 region is CASSVTGTGGDAQYF. In DNA, the CDR3 is TGCGCCAGCAGCGTTACCGGGACAGGGGGCGATGCTCAGTACTTC. The gene calls are TRBV5-1 and TRBJ2-4; 12 positions agree with TRBD1. This CDR3 contains 15 residues. Unmatched junction bases numbered 11, after V lost 4 bases and J lost 12 bases. Per the germline V gene, CDR1 is SGHRS and CDR2 is YFSETQ.

The chain has TRBV9 and TRBJ1-1; D gene uncertain. Germline CDR1 is SGDLS and CDR2 is YYNGEE. V dropped 2 bases and J dropped 1 base, with 9 bases sitting between them. CDR3 size: 14 residues. For the CDR3, the DNA is TGTGCCAGCAGCGTGAGTAGTTCGAACACTGAAGCTTTCTTT. Protein product: CASSVSSSNTEAFF.

The rearrangement joins TRBV6-2 or TRBV6-3 to TRBJ2-3; a possible D gene is TRBD1 (7 bases). The CDR3 spans 16 residues. CDR1 is MNHEY, CDR2 SVGEGT, per germline. V was pared by 6 bases and J by 2 bases, with 18 bases between. This chain's CDR3 is CASSNGEDRYTDTQYF. In nucleotides, the CDR3 is TGTGCCAGCAGCAACGGGGAGGACAGGTACACAGATACGCAGTATTTT.

The chain couples TRBV27 to TRBJ2-1; 9 nucleotides match TRBD2. CDR1 is MNHEY, CDR2 SMNVEV, per germline (reference sequence). Trimming took 4 bases from V and 3 from J; bases not matched to a gene: 7. This CDR3 comprises 16 residues. This CDR3 reads CASSSYLAGSYNEQFF. In nucleotides, the CDR3 is TGTGCCAGCAGTTCCTACCTAGCGGGGAGCTACAATGAGCAGTTCTTC.

A few counts support this clone. The rearrangement links TRBV11-2 to TRBJ1-2; no clear D. In germline, CDR1 is SGHAT, CDR2 FQNNGV. Trimming shortened V by 1 base and J by 4 bases, and 7 bases separated the two germline ends. The CDR3 has 13 residues. The CDR3: CASSLGGVYGYTF. As DNA, the CDR3 is TGTGCCAGCAGCTTAGGGGGAGTCTATGGCTACACCTTC.

The table lists this clone with a count of one. The chain joins TRBV6-1 to TRBJ1-1, with D possibly TRBD1 on 6 matching bases. V was shortened by 2 bases and J by 1 base, with 11 bases between the two germline ends. The CDR3 covers 15 residues. CDR1 is MNHNS, CDR2 SASEGT, per germline. The CDR3 coding sequence is TGTGCCAGCAGTGAAATAGGACAGCAGAACACTGAAGCTTTCTTT. Amino acids: CASSEIGQQNTEAFF.

The chain combines TRBV3-1 (or the pseudogene TRBV3-2) with TRBJ1-6; D is undetermined. V lost 1 base and J 5 bases, leaving 6 bases between the germline ends. CDR3 length equals 14 residues. Per the germline V gene, CDR1 is LGHDT and CDR2 is YNNKEL (reference sequence). As DNA, the CDR3 is TGTGCCAGCAGCCAAGTCATAGATAATTCACCCCTCCACTTT. This translates into CASSQVIDNSPLHF.

This rearrangement joins TRBV29-1 to TRBJ1-1; D ambiguous. Looked up from germline, CDR1 is SQVTM and CDR2 is ANQGSEA. The length of the CDR3 is 13 residues. The V gene lost 3 bases and the J gene lost 5 bases, with 13 bases spanning the gap. CDR3 sequence reads: CSVDPPGGTEAFF. CDR3 nucleotide sequence: TGCAGCGTTGACCCCCCGGGAGGGACTGAAGCTTTCTTT.

The V call is TRBV27, the J call TRBJ2-7; TRBD2 might be the D (5 bases). CDR1 is MNHEY, CDR2 SMNVEV, per germline (reference sequence). Trimming removed 5 bases from V and 4 bases from J, with 18 bases in between. CDR3 length: 15 amino acids. This CDR3 is CASSEGTPGWYEQYF. CDR3 bases: TGTGCCAGCAGTGAGGGAACCCCGGGGTGGTACGAGCAGTACTTC.

The rearrangement links TRBV19 to TRBJ1-5; 8 nucleotides align to TRBD1. Germline V lookup: CDR1 LNHDA, CDR2 SQIVND (reference sequence). The CDR3 loop spans 14 amino acids. V lost 8 bases and J lost 5; bases outside the gene matches: 8. The CDR3 here is CASSYTGGHQPQHF. DNA of the CDR3: TGTGCCAGTTCATATACAGGGGGTCATCAGCCCCAGCATTTT.

CDR3 amino acids: CATEQGLNTEAFF. DNA of the CDR3: TGTGCCACCGAACAGGGATTGAACACTGAAGCTTTCTTT. The genes are TRBV6-5 and TRBJ1-1; D may be TRBD1 (6 bases). The germline V gene encodes CDR1 MNHEY and CDR2 SVGAGI. The CDR3 length is 13 residues. Between the trimmed V and J ends, which lost 10 bases and 0 bases, there was a span of 12 bases.

The rearrangement uses TRBV7-2 and TRBJ2-7, with D tentatively TRBD2 (7 bases). This CDR3 spans 14 amino acids. CDR1 and CDR2 from the germline V gene are SGHTA and FQGNSA. V was cut by 7 bases and J by 5 bases, with 18 bases left in between. CDR3 DNA: TGTGCCAGCACCCCCGGCGGGGGCAGTGACGAGCAGTACTTC. Protein: CASTPGGGSDEQYF.

The table lists this clone with a count of one. The V gene is TRBV7-2, the J gene TRBJ2-5, with D possibly matching TRBD2 (5 bases). The CDR3 spans 14 residues. With 2 bases removed from V and 2 bases from J, the gap between germline ends came to 9 bases. In germline, CDR1 is SGHTA, CDR2 FQGNSA. The CDR3 coding sequence is TGTGCCAGCAGCTTAAGTCGGGGACAAGAGACCCAGTACTTC. This encodes CASSLSRGQETQYF. The full variable domain, with the rest looked up from reference TRBV7-2 and TRBJ2-5, is GAGVSQSPSNKVTEKGKDVELRCDPISGHTALYWYRQSLGQGLEFLIYFQGNSAPDKSGLPSDRFSAERTGGSVSTLTIQRTQQEDSAVYLCASSLSRGQETQYFGPGTRLLVL.

DNA for the CDR3: TGTGCCAGCAGCCTAAGACAGGGCACTGAAGCTTTCTTT. It yields the protein CASSLRQGTEAFF. The J gene is TRBJ1-1, the V gene TRBV6-6; 7 nucleotides line up with TRBD1. V was pared by 6 bases and J by 4 bases, with 5 bases of the junction left unmatched. CDR3 size: 13 residues. Germline V lookup: CDR1 MNHNY, CDR2 SVGAGI (reference sequence).

The chain couples TRBV5-1 to TRBJ2-7; 7 bases match TRBD1. V lost 7 bases and J lost 7; bases outside the gene matches: 20. This CDR3 comprises 16 residues. CDR1 SGHRS and CDR2 YFSETQ come from the germline V gene. CDR3 in DNA: TGCGCCAGCCGCGGACTTCCGGGACAGATATCTACGGAGCAGTACTTC. Translation: CASRGLPGQISTEQYF.

The chain employs TRBV9 and TRBJ2-7, with unresolved D. Per the germline V gene, CDR1 is SGDLS and CDR2 is YYNGEE. The CDR3 is 14 residues long. V dropped 0 bases and J dropped 3 bases, with 10 bases sitting between them. The CDR3 DNA sequence: TGTGCCAGCAGCGTAGCGCCTACCAACTACGAGCAGTACTTC. Translation gives CASSVAPTNYEQYF. Drawing the rest from reference TRBV9 and TRBJ2-7, the complete variable domain is DSGVTQTPKHLITATGQRVTLRCSPRSGDLSVYWYQQSLDQGLQFLIQYYNGEERAKGNILERFSAQQFPDLHSELNLSSLELGDSALYFCASSVAPTNYEQYFGPGTRLTVT.

This chain connects TRBV11-3 to TRBJ2-5; a possible D gene is TRBD2 (6 bases). The CDR3 totals 14 residues. Germline CDR1 SGHNT, CDR2 YENEEA. V shed 5 bases and J shed 2 bases, with 12 bases lying between them. Written as DNA, the CDR3 is TGTGCCAGCAGCCCCGGGACTCTACAAGAGACCCAGTACTTC. Residues: CASSPGTLQETQYF.

The chain carries TRBV6-5 and TRBJ1-3, with D possibly TRBD1 on 5 matching bases. V was trimmed by 4 bases and J by 0 bases, leaving 10 bases between them. The CDR3 spans 15 residues. The germline V gene has CDR1 MNHEY and CDR2 SVGAGI. The CDR3 here is CASSLGALSGNTIYF. CDR3 DNA: TGTGCCAGCAGTTTAGGGGCCCTCTCTGGAAACACCATATATTTT.

This sequence joins TRBV5-5 and TRBJ1-2; 11 bases agree with TRBD1. V was pared by 3 bases and J by 4 bases, with 5 bases of the junction left unmatched. Germline-derived CDR1 and CDR2 are SGHKS and YYEKEE (reference sequence). The CDR3 is made up of 15 amino acids. In DNA form, the CDR3 reads TGTGCCAGCAGCTCCACCGGGACAGGGGGCTATGGCTACACCTTC. It codes for CASSSTGTGGYGYTF.

V usage is TRBV7-9 and J usage is TRBJ1-2, with D unclear. CDR3 length: 14 residues. Per germline, CDR1 SEHNR and CDR2 FQNEAQ (reference sequence). The V end lost 1 base, the J end lost 8 bases, and 14 bases lay between the germline ends. The CDR3 reads CASSLGAKLRGYTF. CDR3 coding DNA: TGTGCCAGCAGCTTAGGGGCAAAGCTCAGAGGCTACACCTTC.